Presented here are 21 T cell receptor beta chains from one specimen sequenced in a study of blood T cell repertoires in COVID-19. The protocol was immunoSEQ multiplex PCR, while the TCRdb copy is restricted to in-frame clones and leaves out a portion. The table lists fewer than 350,000 clones, 89% of them singletons, with around 4.8% in the top ten. The sample was PBMCs or T cells enriched from blood (not recorded which). These TCRs come from a man aged 55 to 70 who had recovered from COVID-19.

The chain joins TRBV5-6 to TRBJ2-1; D is possibly TRBD1 (6 bases). CDR3 length equals 15 residues. V lost 4 bases and J lost 0, with 11 bases in between. Per the germline V gene, CDR1 is SGHDT and CDR2 is YYEEEE. For the CDR3, the DNA is TGTGCCAGCAGCCTCGGACAGCGCTCCTACAATGAGCAGTTCTTC. Protein sequence: CASSLGQRSYNEQFF.

The chain recombines TRBV7-9 with TRBJ2-1, with 13 positions matching TRBD2. This CDR3 contains 16 residues. Germline CDR1 is SEHNR and CDR2 is FQNEAQ (reference sequence). V lost 5 bases, J lost 5 bases, and 6 bases stayed unmatched. Here the CDR3 DNA reads TGTGCCAGCAGCACCTTGACTAGCGGGGGGAACAATGAGCAGTTCTTC. As protein: CASSTLTSGGNNEQFF.

In this sample, this clone turned up once. The rearrangement uses TRBV4-1 and TRBJ2-2; 14 nucleotides agree with TRBD2. J gave up 4 bases and V 5 bases, and 9 bases lay outside the gene matches. In germline, CDR1 is MGHRA, CDR2 YSYEKL. The CDR3 is 18 residues long. CDR3 DNA: TGCGCCAGCAGCTCCCGACTAGCGGGAGGGCCGATCACCGGGGAGCTGTTTTTT. This sequence encodes CASSSRLAGGPITGELFF.

V and J are TRBV9 and TRBJ1-4, with D uncertain. CDR1 SGDLS and CDR2 YYNGEE come from the germline V gene. The CDR3 is 13 residues long. The V gene lost 4 bases and the J gene lost 5 bases, with 9 bases spanning the gap. CDR3 DNA: TGTGCCAGCAGCCAAGGCGGAAATGAAAAACTGTTTTTT. Translation: CASSQGGNEKLFF.

V usage is TRBV7-9 and J usage is TRBJ2-7; tentatively, D is TRBD2 (5 bases). The V gene lost 1 base and the J gene lost 6 bases, with 10 bases spanning the gap. The CDR3 is 13 residues long. CDR1 and CDR2 (germline): SEHNR, FQNEAQ (reference sequence). CDR3 DNA sequence: TGTGCCAGCAGCTTAGAGCTAGCAGGCGAGCAGTACTTC. Residues: CASSLELAGEQYF. Using reference TRBV7-9 and TRBJ2-7 for the parts outside the CDR3, the full variable domain is DTGVSQNPRHKITKRGQNVTFRCDPISEHNRLYWYRQTLGQGPEFLTYFQNEAQLEKSRLLSDRFSAERPKGSFSTLEIQRTEQGDSAMYLCASSLELAGEQYFGPGTRLTVT.

This clone appeared once. CDR3 coding DNA: TGTGCCAGCAGCCTGCGAGCCCGGGACTCTGGAAACACCATATATTTT. As protein: CASSLRARDSGNTIYF. The V gene is TRBV9, the J gene TRBJ1-3; no clear D. CDR3 length: 16 amino acids. V lost 4 bases, J lost 0 bases, and 14 bases lay in between. CDR1 is SGDLS, CDR2 YYNGEE, per germline.

V gene TRBV28 combines with J gene TRBJ2-7, with 13 bases lining up with TRBD2. The CDR3 totals 16 residues. With 7 bases clipped from V and 2 bases from J, the junction kept 8 bases outside the gene matches. Germline assignment: CDR1 MDHEN and CDR2 SYDVKM. This CDR3 is CASTSGGTSGTYEQYF. The DNA for the CDR3 is TGTGCCAGCACCTCAGGGGGGACTAGCGGGACCTACGAGCAGTACTTC.

The count of this clone is one. The chain recombines TRBV7-9 with TRBJ2-7; weak D call: TRBD1 (6 bases). Germline CDR1 is SEHNR and CDR2 is FQNEAQ (reference sequence). With 3 bases removed from V and 2 bases from J, the gap between germline ends came to 11 bases. The CDR3 runs 14 residues. The DNA for the CDR3 is TGTGCCAGCAGCTTTTACAGGGCCCCCTACGAGCAGTACTTC. Its translation is CASSFYRAPYEQYF.

This chain uses TRBV30 with TRBJ1-3; tentative D call: TRBD1 (6 bases). CDR1 is GTSNPN and CDR2 is SVGIG in the germline V gene (reference sequence). V lost 2 bases, J lost 0 bases, and 14 bases lay in between. The CDR3 totals 16 residues. The CDR3 region has the DNA TGTGCCTGGAGTTCGACAGGCCATCCCTCTGGAAACACCATATATTTT. Its translation is CAWSSTGHPSGNTIYF. The full variable domain, its missing parts supplied by reference TRBV30 and TRBJ1-3, is SQTIHQWPATLVQPVGSPLSLECTVEGTSNPNLYWYRQAAGRGLQLLFYSVGIGQISSEVPQNLSASRPQDRQFILSSKKLLLSDSGFYLCAWSSTGHPSGNTIYFGEGSWLTVV.

The chain carries TRBV2 and TRBJ2-1; TRBD2 matches 9 bases. The germline CDR1 and CDR2 sequences are SNHLY and FYNNEI. J was trimmed by 2 bases and V by 5 bases; bases with no gene match: 1. The CDR3 consists of 14 residues. CDR3: CASSPSGTYNEQFF. The CDR3 DNA is TGTGCCAGCAGTCCTAGCGGGACCTACAATGAGCAGTTCTTC.

This chain connects TRBV7-2 to TRBJ1-5; 7 bases align to TRBD1. The germline CDR1 and CDR2 sequences are SGHTA and FQGNSA. With V trimmed by 5 bases and J by 7 bases, 11 bases remained unmatched. The CDR3 length is 15 residues. The CDR3 loop reads CASSTQTGKGQPQHF. The DNA for the CDR3 is TGTGCCAGCAGCACCCAGACAGGGAAAGGGCAGCCCCAGCATTTT. The variable domain in full, with the rest retrieved from reference TRBV7-2 and TRBJ1-5, is GAGVSQSPSNKVTEKGKDVELRCDPISGHTALYWYRQSLGQGLEFLIYFQGNSAPDKSGLPSDRFSAERTGGSVSTLTIQRTQQEDSAVYLCASSTQTGKGQPQHFGDGTRLSIL.

CDR3 in DNA: TGCAGCGTTAGGGGGGGGGACCCAGCGAACACCGGGGAGCTGTTTTTT. Amino acid sequence: CSVRGGDPANTGELFF. This chain links TRBV29-1 with TRBJ2-2; D might be TRBD2 (7 bases). Germline values: CDR1 SQVTM, CDR2 ANQGSEA. The CDR3 is 16 amino acids. V lost 5 bases to trimming and J lost 0 bases, with 16 bases between them.

The V call is TRBV19, the J call TRBJ2-7; 13 nucleotides align to TRBD2. The V gene end was trimmed by 3 bases and the J gene end by 2 bases; junction bases not matched to a gene: 1. The germline V gene encodes CDR1 LNHDA and CDR2 SQIVND (reference sequence). This CDR3 has 15 amino acids. The CDR3 is CASSIGLAGAYEQYF. In DNA, the CDR3 is TGTGCCAGTAGTATCGGACTAGCGGGGGCCTACGAGCAGTACTTC.

The chain uses TRBV7-2 and TRBJ2-7, with D tentatively TRBD1 (7 bases). V was cut by 5 bases and J by 0 bases, with 17 bases left in between. CDR1 and CDR2 (germline): SGHTA, FQGNSA. CDR3 length: 16 residues. The CDR3 nucleotides are TGTGCCAGCAGCCGCCAGGGGGGCAGGGCCTCCTACGAGCAGTACTTC. Protein sequence: CASSRQGGRASYEQYF.

V gene TRBV5-4 combines with J gene TRBJ2-2, with 8 bases matching TRBD2. The junction had 12 bases not matched to a gene; V was cut back by 4 bases and J by 7 bases. Germline assignment: CDR1 SGHNT and CDR2 YYREEE (reference sequence). This CDR3 comprises 16 residues. The CDR3: CASSQGLASGRGELFF. The CDR3 bases are TGTGCCAGCAGCCAAGGACTAGCCTCCGGGCGCGGGGAGCTGTTTTTT.

The chain carries TRBV19 and TRBJ1-2, with D possibly matching TRBD1 (5 bases). CDR3 length: 12 amino acids. Per the germline V gene, CDR1 is LNHDA and CDR2 is SQIVND (reference sequence). Trimming took off 2 bases at V and 7 bases at J, with 8 bases between the two ends. The chain's CDR3 is CASSIQGLGYTF. The CDR3, as DNA: TGTGCCAGTAGTATACAGGGTCTTGGCTACACCTTC.

This chain connects TRBV9 to TRBJ2-7, with D possibly TRBD1 on 5 matching bases. V was trimmed by 4 bases and J by 2 bases, leaving 16 bases between them. The CDR3 loop spans 15 amino acids. Germline lookup yields CDR1 SGDLS and CDR2 YYNGEE. CDR3 residues: CASSKGQDPTYEQYF. CDR3 DNA sequence: TGTGCCAGCAGCAAGGGGCAGGACCCAACCTACGAGCAGTACTTC.

V is TRBV7-9 and J is TRBJ1-5; D ambiguous. The germline V and J ends were trimmed by 1 base and 7 bases, with 5 bases remaining between them. The CDR3 runs 12 residues. Per germline, CDR1 SEHNR and CDR2 FQNEAQ (reference sequence). CDR3 protein: CASSLDAQPQHF. The CDR3 DNA follows: TGTGCCAGCAGCTTAGACGCGCAGCCCCAGCATTTT.

The chain couples TRBV28 to TRBJ2-7, with 12 bases matching TRBD2. With 3 bases clipped from V and 2 bases from J, the junction kept 5 bases outside the gene matches. This CDR3 spans 16 amino acids. Germline assignment: CDR1 MDHEN and CDR2 SYDVKM. CDR3 DNA: TGTGCCAGCAGTTTGCTGACTAGCGGGGGTCCCTACGAGCAGTACTTC. It encodes CASSLLTSGGPYEQYF.

V and J are TRBV24-1 and TRBJ2-1, with 7 bases matching TRBD2. Losses at the gene ends were 0 bases for V and 4 bases for J; bases not matched to a gene: 8. The germline gives CDR1 KGHDR, CDR2 SFDVKD. This CDR3 region has 17 residues. The CDR3 region is CATSDLQGSGVYNEQFF. CDR3 sequence (DNA): TGTGCCACCAGTGATTTGCAGGGCAGCGGGGTGTACAATGAGCAGTTCTTC.

The V gene is TRBV29-1, the J gene TRBJ2-5; TRBD2 might be the D (7 bases). The ends were cut back, 7 bases at V and 5 bases at J, with 20 bases in the middle. The CDR3 sequence is 14 residues long. Germline values: CDR1 SQVTM, CDR2 ANQGSEA. The CDR3 loop reads CSGQKGGFGETQYF. The CDR3 DNA follows: TGCAGCGGTCAAAAGGGGGGGTTCGGGGAGACCCAGTACTTC.